Sequencing of this T cell receptor beta chain was carried out in a study of ipilimumab plus nivolumab after autologous stem cell transplantation. For the study at large: A median of roughly 8 nivolumab and 5 or 6 ipilimumab doses were given. DLBCL patients had primary refractory or relapsed disease.

Checkpoint therapy with ipilimumab 1 mg/kg began 14 to 28 days after transplant. Only in-frame clones appear in the TCRdb table, and some are missing; sequencing was by immunoSEQ multiplex PCR. The sample holds about 84,000 clones, under 85% seen once. Study outcomes and limitations: The authors say TCR, Treg and microbiome findings warrant further study.

In regard to this clone: The target antigen is unknown.

V lost 1 base, J lost 3 bases, and 6 bases stayed unmatched. CDR1 is SGHVS and CDR2 is FNYEAQ in the germline V gene. The CDR3 totals 15 residues. The clonotype comes from a male donor with diffuse large B-cell lymphoma. This chain links TRBV7-6 with TRBJ2-7; 7 bases fit TRBD1. This specimen consisted of PBMCs, obtained in a trial of ipilimumab plus nivolumab as post-transplant consolidation. This CDR3 reads CASSLGGQIDYEQYF. The CDR3 coding sequence is TGTGCCAGCAGCTTAGGGGGACAGATCGACTACGAGCAGTACTTC.